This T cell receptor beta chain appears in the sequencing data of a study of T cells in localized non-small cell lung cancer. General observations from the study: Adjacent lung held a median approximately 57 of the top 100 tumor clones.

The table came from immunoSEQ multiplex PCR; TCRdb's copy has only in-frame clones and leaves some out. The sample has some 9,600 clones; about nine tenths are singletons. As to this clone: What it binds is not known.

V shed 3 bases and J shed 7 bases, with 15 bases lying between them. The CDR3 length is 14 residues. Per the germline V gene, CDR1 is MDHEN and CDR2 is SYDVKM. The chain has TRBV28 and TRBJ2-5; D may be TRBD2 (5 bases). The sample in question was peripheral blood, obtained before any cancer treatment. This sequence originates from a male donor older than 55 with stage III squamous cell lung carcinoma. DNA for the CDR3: TGTGCCAGCAGTTTTCACGGAATTGAGGGGACCCAGTACTTC. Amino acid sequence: CASSFHGIEGTQYF.